Below are 5 T cell receptor beta chains sequenced from a single sample in a study of blood T cell repertoires in COVID-19. The protocol was immunoSEQ multiplex PCR, while the TCRdb copy is restricted to in-frame clones and leaves out a portion. The sample contains some 43,000 clones, 81% of which appear only once. Sequencing was performed on peripheral blood. The source of these receptors is a man in his forties with active or convalescent COVID-19.

This chain connects TRBV2 to TRBJ1-5; possibly TRBD1 for D (6 bases). The CDR3 totals 14 residues. V was cut by 6 bases and J by 2 bases, with 11 bases left in between. Germline V gene sequence: CDR1 SNHLY, CDR2 FYNNEI. DNA for the CDR3: TGTGCCAGCAGCCGGGACACAGGCAATCAGCCCCAGCATTTT. Encoded protein: CASSRDTGNQPQHF.

The chain joins TRBV5-8 to TRBJ1-5, with D unclear. The CDR3 loop spans 16 amino acids. Germline CDR1 is SGHTS and CDR2 is YDEGEE. V lost 0 bases to trimming and J lost 7 bases, with 17 bases between them. The CDR3: CASSLEVGTGVQPQHF. CDR3 bases: TGTGCCAGCAGCTTGGAGGTCGGTACGGGAGTGCAGCCCCAGCATTTT.

This sequence joins TRBV5-1 and TRBJ2-7, with unresolved D. The CDR3 loop spans 12 amino acids. In germline, CDR1 is SGHRS, CDR2 YFSETQ. The DNA for the CDR3 is TGCGCAGAGGCTCCGGCTTTATACGAGCAGTACTTC. Residues: CAEAPALYEQYF.

The rearrangement joins TRBV2 to TRBJ2-7, with 12 bases aligning to TRBD2. J was trimmed by 0 bases and V by 8 bases; bases with no gene match: 11. The germline gives CDR1 SNHLY, CDR2 FYNNEI. The CDR3 length is 17 residues. This CDR3 reads CASLGRGLAGISYEQYF. CDR3 bases: TGTGCCAGCTTAGGCCGAGGACTAGCGGGGATCTCCTACGAGCAGTACTTC.

The chain links TRBV2 to TRBJ2-3; 15 nucleotides match TRBD2. This CDR3 region has 19 residues. Germline CDR1 is SNHLY and CDR2 is FYNNEI. After removal of 3 bases from V and 2 bases from J, the junction contained 9 bases not matched to a gene. CDR3 nucleotide sequence: TGTGCCAGCAGTGATATGTCGGGACTAGCGGGAGGACCCACAGATACGCAGTATTTT. It specifies CASSDMSGLAGGPTDTQYF.